A selection of T cell receptor beta chains follows, all from one sample in a study of tumor-infiltrating lymphocytes in primary liver carcinoma. A single record per CDR3 protein comes from TCRdb applying MiXCR to the multiplex PCR reads. The data hold 300,000 to 400,000 distinct CDR3 sequences, with 50% to 70% observed a single time. Source material: peripheral blood. The receptor source for this set is a man aged 40-49 years with primary liver carcinoma and hepatitis B virus infection. CDR3s include the opening cysteine and the closing phenylalanine or tryptophan. The order of the fields is D gene, clone size, V gene, J gene, CDR3 protein, CDR3 DNA. A D gene is named only where the DNA matches it firmly. The size of a clone is reported for some rows only, either as once, few or many, or as a class for expanded clones.

.	many	TRBV7-8	TRBJ2-3	CASSPSRTDTQYF	TGTGCCAGCAGCCCCAGTCGCACAGATACGCAGTATTTT
.	few	TRBV6-5	TRBJ2-5	CASRDSQETQYF	TGTGCCAGCCGGGACTCTCAAGAGACCCAGTACTTC
TRBD1	many	TRBV5-4	TRBJ2-1	CASSRGGQGSEQFF	TGTGCCAGCAGCCGAGGAGGACAGGGATCTGAGCAGTTCTTC
TRBD1	.	TRBV6-5	TRBJ2-7	CASSQRQGPQSSYERYF	TGTGCCAGCAGTCAGCGACAGGGCCCCCAGAGCTCCTACGAGCGGTACTTC
TRBD2	.	TRBV29-1	TRBJ2-3	CNVRLAGGSDTQYF	TGCAACGTCAGACTAGCGGGAGGTTCAGATACACAGTATTTT
TRBD1	.	TRBV28	TRBJ1-1	CATETGVGEAFF	TGTGCCACCGAGACAGGGGTCGGTGAAGCTTTCTTT
.	.	TRBV11-1	TRBJ2-1	CASSLGGTTYNEQFF	TGTGCCAGCAGCTTAGGGGGGACGACCTACAATGAGCAGTTCTTC
TRBD2	.	TRBV30	TRBJ2-7	CAWSVWTSGPYEQYF	TGTGCCTGGAGTGTTTGGACTAGCGGCCCCTACGAGCAGTACTTC
TRBD1	.	TRBV10-2	TRBJ2-2	CASSGPVTGNTGELVF	TGCGCCAGCAGTGGTCCCGTGACAGGGAACACCGGGGAGCTGGTTTTT
.	.	TRBV30	TRBJ2-6	CAWSEQGPGDGANVLTF	TGTGCCTGGAGTGAGCAGGGGCCGGGGGATGGGGCCAACGTCCTGACTTTC
.	many	TRBV4-1	TRBJ2-1	CASSPGSREQFF	TGCGCCAGCAGCCCTGGAAGCCGGGAGCAGTTCTTC
.	.	TRBV4-1	TRBJ2-4	CASSQEPANTYGNNQYF	TGCGCCAGCAGCCAAGAACCAGCGAATACCTACGGAAACAATCAGTACTTC
.	.	TRBV6-2/TRBV6-3	TRBJ2-7	CASSSTSSYEEYF	TGTGCCAGCAGTTCTACTAGCTCCTACGAGGAATACTTC
TRBD2	many	TRBV10-3	TRBJ2-1	CAISDPGTSGINEQFF	TGTGCCATCAGTGACCCCGGGACTAGCGGGATCAATGAGCAGTTCTTC
TRBD2	.	TRBV14	TRBJ2-1	CAGSDIAGHSYNEQFF	TGTGCCGGCAGCGACATAGCGGGACACTCCTACAATGAGCAGTTCTTC
.	few	TRBV7-9	TRBJ1-5	CASSLGGRGYSNQPQHF	TGTGCCAGCAGCTTAGGTGGCAGGGGATATAGCAATCAGCCCCAGCATTTT
.	many	TRBV6-1	TRBJ1-5	CASSPDRNQPQHF	TGTGCCAGCAGCCCCGACAGGAATCAGCCCCAGCATTTT
TRBD1	many	TRBV29-1	TRBJ2-5	CSAVGTGHETQYF	TGCAGCGCAGTCGGGACAGGGCACGAGACCCAGTACTTC
.	.	TRBV11-2	TRBJ2-5	CASSLVGPDEDTQYF	TGTGCCAGCAGCTTAGTAGGGCCAGACGAAGATACCCAGTACTTT
.	few	TRBV29-1	TRBJ2-3	CSTYSDTRYF	TGCAGCACCTACTCAGATACGCGGTATTTT
.	many	TRBV6-5	TRBJ2-3	CASRARRASTDTQYF	TGTGCCAGCAGGGCCCGGAGGGCTAGCACAGATACGCAGTATTTT
.	once	TRBV6-1	TRBJ1-5	CASSEGYRNQPKHF	TGTGCCAGCAGTGAAGGGTATAGGAATCAGCCCAAGCATTTT